This T cell receptor (beta chain) was captured by sequencing in a study of human T cells and chemical hapten exposure. Turning to the study itself: An approximately 2 cm by approximately 2 cm inner upper arm patch received 2% DPC for sensitization. Upper-back patches of 0.01% DPC were read at 6 days. Study conclusions and caveats: Expanded TCRs made up significantly more big CDR3 similarity clusters than controls did.

In germline, CDR1 is LGHDT, CDR2 YNNKEL (reference sequence). This CDR3 region has 13 residues. V dropped 2 bases and J dropped 14 bases, with 15 bases sitting between them. Time point indicated: pre-sensitization, week 0. Documented treatment: therapeutic diphenylcyclopropenone sensitization with weekly scalp DPC. Each donor was an alopecia patient between 18 and 70 years of age who qualified for DPC. A single record per CDR3 protein comes from TCRdb applying MiXCR to the RACE reads. This sample has about 260,000 distinct CDR3 sequences; 7.5% to 9% occur once, and the top ten carry 2.3%. This clonotype was counted between two and nine times. Antigen specificity is unknown.

The V call is TRBV3-1, the J call TRBJ2-2, with D perhaps given as TRBD1 or TRBD2 (5 bases each). The sequence was obtained from a woman between 40 and 50 years old with alopecia areata. Some clones in this sample may be carry-over from other donors' samples. Sequenced material: whole blood, taken in connection with sensitization to the hapten diphenylcyclopropenone (DPC). CDR3 sequence reads: CASSQRGELILFF. The CDR3 DNA sequence: TGTGCCAGCAGCCAAAGGGGAGAACTAATCCTGTTTTTT. Complete variable domain (other parts from reference TRBV3-1 and TRBJ2-2): DTAVSQTPKYLVTQMGNDKSIKCEQNLGHDTMYWYKQDSKKFLKIMFSYNNKELIINETVPNRFSPKSPDKAHLNLHINSLELGDSAVYFCASSQRGELILFFGEGSRLTVL.